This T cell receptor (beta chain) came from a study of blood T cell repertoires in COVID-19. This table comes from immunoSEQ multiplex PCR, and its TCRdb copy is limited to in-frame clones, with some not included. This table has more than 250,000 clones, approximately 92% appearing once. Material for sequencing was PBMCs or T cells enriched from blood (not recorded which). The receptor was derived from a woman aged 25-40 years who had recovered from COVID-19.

The DNA of the CDR3 is TGTGCCAGCTCCAAGGACAGGACGTTTGAAGCTTTCTTT. Its protein is CASSKDRTFEAFF. The chain recombines TRBV18 with TRBJ1-1; 7 nucleotides align to TRBD1. Germline-derived CDR1 and CDR2 are KGHSH and LQKENI. V trimming: 6 bases; J trimming: 7 bases; junction bases outside the gene matches: 8. This CDR3 comprises 13 residues.